This entry is about one TCR beta chain. What it recognizes is unknown. MiXCR, run by TCRdb on the 5' RACE reads, gives a single entry per CDR3 protein. This table holds fewer than 350,000 distinct CDR3 sequences, 15% to 20% found once. The data belong to a study of T-cell memory formation after mild COVID-19. Findings and limits, study-wide: Mostly located in CM and EM were contracting CD4+ clones, with contracting CD8+ clones located in EMRA.

CDR3 length: 12 residues. Trimming took off 3 bases at V and 4 bases at J, with 6 bases between the two ends. The TCR comes from a man younger than 30 who had mild COVID-19 (a few samples of this study predate the infection). Cell type and time point are not known. Sample: PBMCs or a T cell subset sorted from them (not recorded which). The chain has TRBV12-3 or TRBV12-4 and TRBJ1-1; D unresolved. The CDR3 nucleotides are TGTGCCAGCAGTTTCGGTCCCACTGAAGCTTTCTTT. Translating it yields CASSFGPTEAFF.